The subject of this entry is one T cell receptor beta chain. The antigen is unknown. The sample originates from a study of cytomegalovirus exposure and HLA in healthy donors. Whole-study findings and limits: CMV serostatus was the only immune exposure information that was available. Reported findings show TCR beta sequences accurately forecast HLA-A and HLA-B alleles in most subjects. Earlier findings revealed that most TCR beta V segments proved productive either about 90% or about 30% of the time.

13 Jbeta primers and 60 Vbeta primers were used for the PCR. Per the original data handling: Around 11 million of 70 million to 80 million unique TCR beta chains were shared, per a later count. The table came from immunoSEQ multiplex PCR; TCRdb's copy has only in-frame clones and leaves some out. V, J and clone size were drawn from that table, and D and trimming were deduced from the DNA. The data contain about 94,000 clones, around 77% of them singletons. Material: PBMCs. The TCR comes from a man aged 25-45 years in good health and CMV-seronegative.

CDR3 loop: CAVAGNQETQYF. In nucleotides, the CDR3 is TGTGCCGTAGCCGGAAACCAAGAGACCCAGTACTTC. The rearrangement links TRBV6-5 to TRBJ2-5; no definite D call. The V gene's germline CDR1 is MNHEY and CDR2 SVGAGI. The CDR3 is made up of 12 amino acids. Deletions cut 11 bases from V and 0 bases from J, with 10 bases between.